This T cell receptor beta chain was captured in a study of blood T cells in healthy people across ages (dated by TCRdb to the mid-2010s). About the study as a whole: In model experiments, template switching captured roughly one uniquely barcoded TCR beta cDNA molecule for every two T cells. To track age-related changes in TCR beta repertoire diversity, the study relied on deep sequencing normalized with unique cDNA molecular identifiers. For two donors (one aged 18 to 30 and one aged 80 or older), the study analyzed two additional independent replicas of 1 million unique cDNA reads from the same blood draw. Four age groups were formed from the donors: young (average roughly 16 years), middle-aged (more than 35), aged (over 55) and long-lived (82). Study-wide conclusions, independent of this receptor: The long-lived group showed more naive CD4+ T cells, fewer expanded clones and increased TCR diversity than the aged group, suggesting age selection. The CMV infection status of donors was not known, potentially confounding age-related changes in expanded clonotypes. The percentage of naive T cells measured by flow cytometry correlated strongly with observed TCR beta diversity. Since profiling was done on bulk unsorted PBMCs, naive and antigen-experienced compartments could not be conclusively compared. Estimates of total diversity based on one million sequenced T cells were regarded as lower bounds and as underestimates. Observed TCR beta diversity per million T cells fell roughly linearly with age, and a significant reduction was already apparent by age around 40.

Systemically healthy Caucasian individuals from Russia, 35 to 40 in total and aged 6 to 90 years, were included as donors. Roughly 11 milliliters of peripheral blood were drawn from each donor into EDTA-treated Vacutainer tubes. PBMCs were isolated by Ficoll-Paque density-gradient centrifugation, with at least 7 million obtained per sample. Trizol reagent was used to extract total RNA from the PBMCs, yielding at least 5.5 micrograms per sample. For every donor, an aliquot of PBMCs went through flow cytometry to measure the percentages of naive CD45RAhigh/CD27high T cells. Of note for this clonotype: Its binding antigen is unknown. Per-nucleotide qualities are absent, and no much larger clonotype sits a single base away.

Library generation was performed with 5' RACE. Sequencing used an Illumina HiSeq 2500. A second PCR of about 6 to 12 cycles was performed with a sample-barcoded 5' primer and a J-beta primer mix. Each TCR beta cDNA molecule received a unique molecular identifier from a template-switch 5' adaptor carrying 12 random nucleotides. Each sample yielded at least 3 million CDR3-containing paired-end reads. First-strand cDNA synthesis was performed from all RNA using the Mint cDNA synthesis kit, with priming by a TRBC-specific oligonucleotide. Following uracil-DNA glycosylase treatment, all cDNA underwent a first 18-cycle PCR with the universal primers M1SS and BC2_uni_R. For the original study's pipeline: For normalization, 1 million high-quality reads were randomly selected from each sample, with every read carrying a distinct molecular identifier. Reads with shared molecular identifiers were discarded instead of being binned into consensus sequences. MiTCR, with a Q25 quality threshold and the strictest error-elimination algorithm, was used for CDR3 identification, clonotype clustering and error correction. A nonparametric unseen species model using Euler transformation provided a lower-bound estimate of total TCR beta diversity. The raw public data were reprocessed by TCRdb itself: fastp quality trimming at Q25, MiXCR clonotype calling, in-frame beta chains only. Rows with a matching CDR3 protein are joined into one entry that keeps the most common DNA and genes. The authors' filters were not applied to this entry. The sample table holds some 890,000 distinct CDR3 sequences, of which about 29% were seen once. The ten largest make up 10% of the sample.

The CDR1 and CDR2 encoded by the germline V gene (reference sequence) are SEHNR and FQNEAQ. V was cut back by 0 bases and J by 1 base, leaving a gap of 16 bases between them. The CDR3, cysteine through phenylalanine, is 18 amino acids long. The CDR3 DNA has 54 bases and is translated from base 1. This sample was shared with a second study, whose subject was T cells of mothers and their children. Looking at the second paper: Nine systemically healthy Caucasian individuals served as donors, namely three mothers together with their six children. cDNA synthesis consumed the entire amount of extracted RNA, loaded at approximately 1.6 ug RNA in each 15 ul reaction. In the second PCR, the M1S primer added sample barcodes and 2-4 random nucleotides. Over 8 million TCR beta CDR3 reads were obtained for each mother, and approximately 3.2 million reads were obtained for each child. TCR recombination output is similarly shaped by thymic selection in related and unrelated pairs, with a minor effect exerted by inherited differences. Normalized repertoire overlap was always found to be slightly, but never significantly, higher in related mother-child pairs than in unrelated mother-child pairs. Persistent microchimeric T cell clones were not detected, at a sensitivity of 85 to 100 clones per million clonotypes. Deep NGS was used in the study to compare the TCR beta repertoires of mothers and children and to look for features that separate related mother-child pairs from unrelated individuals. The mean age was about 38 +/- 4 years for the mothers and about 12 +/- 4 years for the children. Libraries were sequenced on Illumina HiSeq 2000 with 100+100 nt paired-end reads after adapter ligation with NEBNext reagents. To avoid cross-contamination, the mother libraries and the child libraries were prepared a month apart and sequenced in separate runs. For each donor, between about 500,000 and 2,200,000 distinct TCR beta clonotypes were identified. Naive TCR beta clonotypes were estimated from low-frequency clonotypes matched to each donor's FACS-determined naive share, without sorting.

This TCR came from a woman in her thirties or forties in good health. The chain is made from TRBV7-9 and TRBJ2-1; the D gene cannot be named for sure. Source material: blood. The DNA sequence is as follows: TGTGCCAGCAGCTTAGCGCTTGTCAGCGCCAATTCCTACAATGAGCAGTTCTTC. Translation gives CASSLALVSANSYNEQFF.